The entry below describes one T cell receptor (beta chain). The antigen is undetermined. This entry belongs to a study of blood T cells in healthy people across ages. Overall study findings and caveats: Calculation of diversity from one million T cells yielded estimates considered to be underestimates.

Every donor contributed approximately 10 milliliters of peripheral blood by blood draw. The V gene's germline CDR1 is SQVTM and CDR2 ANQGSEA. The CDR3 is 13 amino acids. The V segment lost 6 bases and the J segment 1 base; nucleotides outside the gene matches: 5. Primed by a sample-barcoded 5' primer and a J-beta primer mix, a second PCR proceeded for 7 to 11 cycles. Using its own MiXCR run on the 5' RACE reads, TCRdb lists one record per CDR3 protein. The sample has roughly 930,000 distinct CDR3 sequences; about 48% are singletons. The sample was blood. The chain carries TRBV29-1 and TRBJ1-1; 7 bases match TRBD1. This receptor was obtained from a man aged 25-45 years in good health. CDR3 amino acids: CSVSGTANTEAFF. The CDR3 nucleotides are TGCAGCGTCTCGGGGACAGCGAACACTGAAGCTTTCTTT.